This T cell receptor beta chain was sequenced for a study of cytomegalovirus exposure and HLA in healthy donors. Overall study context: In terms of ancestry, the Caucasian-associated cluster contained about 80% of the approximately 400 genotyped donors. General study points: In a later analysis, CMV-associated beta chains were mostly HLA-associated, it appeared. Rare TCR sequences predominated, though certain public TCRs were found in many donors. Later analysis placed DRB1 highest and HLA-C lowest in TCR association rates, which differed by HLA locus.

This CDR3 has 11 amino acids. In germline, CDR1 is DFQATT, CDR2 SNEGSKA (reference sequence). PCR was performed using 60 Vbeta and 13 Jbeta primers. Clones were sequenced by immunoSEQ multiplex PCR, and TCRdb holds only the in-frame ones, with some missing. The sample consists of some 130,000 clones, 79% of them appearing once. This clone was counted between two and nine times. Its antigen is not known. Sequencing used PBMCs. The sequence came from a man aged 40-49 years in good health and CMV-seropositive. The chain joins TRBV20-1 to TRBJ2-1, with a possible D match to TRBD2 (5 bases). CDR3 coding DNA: TGCAGAGCGGAGACTTACAATGAGCAGTTCTTC. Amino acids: CRAETYNEQFF.